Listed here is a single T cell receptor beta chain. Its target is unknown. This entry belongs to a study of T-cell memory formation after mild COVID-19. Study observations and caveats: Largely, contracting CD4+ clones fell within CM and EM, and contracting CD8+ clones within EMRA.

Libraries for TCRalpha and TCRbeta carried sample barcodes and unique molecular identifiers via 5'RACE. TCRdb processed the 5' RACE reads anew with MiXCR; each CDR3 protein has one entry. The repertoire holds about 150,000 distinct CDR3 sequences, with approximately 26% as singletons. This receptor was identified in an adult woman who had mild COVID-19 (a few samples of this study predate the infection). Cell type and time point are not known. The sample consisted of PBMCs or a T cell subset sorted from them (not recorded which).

The CDR3 nucleotides read TGTGCCAGCAGTTTTAACAACTATGGCTACACCTTC. It yields the protein CASSFNNYGYTF. The chain uses TRBV12-3 or TRBV12-4 and TRBJ1-2, with D unclear. The CDR3 has 12 residues. Trimming took off 3 bases at V and 2 bases at J, with 4 bases between the two ends.